Below, 15 T cell receptor beta chains from the same sample are listed, as sequenced in a study of blood T cell repertoires in COVID-19. Profiling relied on immunoSEQ multiplex PCR, and the TCRdb table lists in-frame clones only, not all of them. This table has roughly 250,000 clones, around 90% appearing once. The material sequenced was peripheral blood. Receptors were obtained from a woman in her 30s with acute or convalescent COVID-19.

The genes are TRBV7-2 and TRBJ2-1; 8 bases line up with TRBD2. The J segment lost 2 bases and the V segment lost 5 bases, leaving 2 bases of the junction unmatched. Germline V CDR1 and CDR2: SGHTA, FQGNSA. The CDR3 is 14 amino acids. CDR3 in DNA: TGTGCCAGCAGCCCGGGACTAGCCTACAATGAGCAGTTCTTC. This codes for CASSPGLAYNEQFF.

This clone was detected only once. This chain connects TRBV19 to TRBJ1-5; TRBD1 aligns across 7 bases. This CDR3 spans 13 amino acids. Germline CDR1 and CDR2: LNHDA and SQIVND (reference sequence). Germline trimming cut 9 bases from V and 1 base from J; bases unmatched to any gene: 3. The CDR3 DNA sequence: TGTGCCAGCACGGACAGGAGCAATCAGCCCCAGCATTTT. This translates into CASTDRSNQPQHF.

The rearrangement links TRBV30 to TRBJ1-1; perhaps TRBD1 as D (6 bases). V dropped 1 base and J dropped 6 bases, with 18 bases sitting between them. Germline CDR1 and CDR2: GTSNPN and SVGIG (reference sequence). CDR3 length: 15 residues. Written as DNA, the CDR3 is TGTGCCTGGAGTGAACAGGGAAGGCCGGGCGCTGAAGCTTTCTTT. Translated, it gives CAWSEQGRPGAEAFF.

The CDR3 DNA reads TGTGCCAGCAGCCGGGCTAGCGGCACAGATACGCAGTATTTT. This translates into CASSRASGTDTQYF. The chain carries TRBV3-1 (or the pseudogene TRBV3-2) and TRBJ2-3; TRBD2 is a possible D gene (6 bases). Trimming pared 4 bases from V and 1 base from J, leaving 9 bases between. The length of the CDR3 is 14 residues. Germline CDR1 LGHDT, CDR2 YNNKEL (reference sequence).

CDR3: CASSQYLLVASTDTQYF. The CDR3, as DNA: TGCGCCAGCAGCCAATATCTACTAGTGGCTAGCACAGATACGCAGTATTTT. The chain has TRBV4-3 and TRBJ2-3, with D maybe TRBD2 (5 bases). CDR1 and CDR2 from the germline V gene are LGHNA and YSLEER. The CDR3 loop spans 17 amino acids. V lost 2 bases to trimming and J lost 0 bases, with 15 bases between them.

This sequence joins TRBV2 and TRBJ2-5; 8 positions match TRBD2. The CDR3 is 15 amino acids. Germline V CDR1 and CDR2: SNHLY, FYNNEI. J lost 2 bases, V lost 2 bases, and 4 bases had no gene match. The CDR3 DNA is TGTGCCAGCAGTGAATTCTCGGGGGGGCAAGAGACCCAGTACTTC. It specifies CASSEFSGGQETQYF. The whole variable domain, remainder taken from reference TRBV2 and TRBJ2-5, is EPEVTQTPSHQVTQMGQEVILRCVPISNHLYFYWYRQILGQKVEFLVSFYNNEISEKSEIFDDQFSVERPDGSNFTLKIRSTKLEDSAMYFCASSEFSGGQETQYFGPGTRLLVL.

This chain joins TRBV6-1 and TRBJ1-5, with D possibly being TRBD1 (6 bases). There are 15 residues in the CDR3. Germline CDR1 MNHNS, CDR2 SASEGT. The V and J ends lost 0 bases and 5 bases respectively, with 11 bases between them. Written as DNA, the CDR3 is TGTGCCAGCAGTGAAGCGGGGGGGGCGGATCAGCCCCAGCATTTT. It codes for CASSEAGGADQPQHF.

V usage is TRBV19 and J usage is TRBJ2-1; 13 nucleotides match TRBD2. CDR3 length: 16 residues. Germline trimming cut 5 bases from V and 5 bases from J; bases unmatched to any gene: 6. Germline assignment: CDR1 LNHDA and CDR2 SQIVND (reference sequence). CDR3 loop: CASSVTGTSGNNEQFF. CDR3 bases: TGTGCCAGTAGTGTAACCGGGACTAGCGGGAACAATGAGCAGTTCTTC.

This chain's CDR3 is CASSKSGTSFTYEQYF. DNA for the CDR3: TGTGCCAGCAGCAAGAGCGGGACTAGCTTCACCTACGAGCAGTACTTC. The gene calls are TRBV9 and TRBJ2-7; 9 nucleotides match TRBD2. V was clipped by 4 bases and J by 2 bases; unmatched bases: 10. The CDR3 runs to 16 residues. Germline values: CDR1 SGDLS, CDR2 YYNGEE.

This chain links TRBV7-2 with TRBJ2-1, with 7 bases matching TRBD2. CDR3 length equals 12 residues. Losses at the gene ends were 6 bases for V and 8 bases for J; bases not matched to a gene: 4. CDR1 and CDR2 (germline): SGHTA, FQGNSA. The CDR3 is CASSGLGDEQFF. The CDR3 bases are TGTGCCAGCAGTGGACTAGGGGATGAGCAGTTCTTC.

The CDR3 bases are TGTGCCACCAGTGGGGGACTAGCGGCCAATGAGCAGTTCTTC. Translating it yields CATSGGLAANEQFF. The chain recombines TRBV24-1 with TRBJ2-1; TRBD2 agrees at 11 bases. The CDR3 has 14 amino acids. V shed 5 bases, J shed 6 bases, and the junction held 2 bases outside the gene matches. CDR1 KGHDR and CDR2 SFDVKD come from the germline V gene.

The V call is TRBV7-8, the J call TRBJ2-1, with TRBD2 matching over 7 bases. CDR3 length: 12 residues. Germline values: CDR1 SGHVS, CDR2 FQNEAQ. V gave up 1 base and J gave up 16 bases; unmatched junction bases: 7. CDR3 in DNA: TGTGCCAGCAGCTTAGATGGGACTATTAATTTCTTC. Translated, it gives CASSLDGTINFF.

The chain employs TRBV7-9 and TRBJ2-1; TRBD2 aligns across 7 bases. In germline, CDR1 is SEHNR, CDR2 FQNEAQ (reference sequence). With 2 bases clipped from V and 2 bases from J, the junction kept 3 bases outside the gene matches. The CDR3 runs 15 residues. The CDR3 nucleotides read TGTGCCAGCAGCTTATGGGGAGGGACCTACAATGAGCAGTTCTTC. As protein: CASSLWGGTYNEQFF.

The chain combines TRBV11-2 with TRBJ2-7, with 11 bases that match TRBD2. The CDR3 length is 17 residues. V dropped 0 bases and J dropped 2; count of bases not matched to a gene: 6. CDR1 is SGHAT, CDR2 FQNNGV, per germline. In DNA form, the CDR3 reads TGTGCCAGCAGCTTAGATTTTGCGACTAGCGGGACCTACGAGCAGTACTTC. Translation gives CASSLDFATSGTYEQYF.

The chain is built from TRBV5-4 and TRBJ1-1, with 7 positions matching TRBD1. This CDR3 spans 14 amino acids. CDR1 is SGHNT and CDR2 is YYREEE in the germline V gene (reference sequence). Losses at the gene ends were 3 bases for V and 0 bases for J; bases not matched to a gene: 2. CDR3 sequence reads: CASSSGQVNTEAFF. CDR3 nucleotides: TGTGCCAGCAGCTCTGGACAGGTGAACACTGAAGCTTTCTTT.